These T cell receptor beta chains were read from a single sample in a study of early T cells in non-severe SARS-CoV-2 infection. TCRdb processed the 5' RACE reads anew with MiXCR; each CDR3 protein has one entry. The data contain under 60,000 distinct CDR3 sequences, about 10% of them seen just once; the ten biggest clones take up roughly 4.7%. The source material was whole blood. These receptors were taken from an adult who was a healthcare worker with PCR-confirmed SARS-CoV-2 infection or an uninfected control (not recorded which). Both conserved end residues are part of each CDR3. Fields, in order: D gene, J gene, V gene, clone size, CDR3 protein, CDR3 DNA. A D gene is named only where the DNA matches it firmly. Clone size is shown for a subset of rows, as once, few, many or a class of expanded clone.

d_call: NA; j_call: TRBJ2-4; v_call: TRBV21-1; clone_size: few; cdr3_aa: CASSKARRDKNIQYF; cdr3_nt: TGTGCCAGCAGCAAAGCGCGTAGGGACAAAAACATTCAGTACTTC
d_call: NA; j_call: TRBJ1-5; v_call: TRBV5-1; clone_size: many; cdr3_aa: CASSPEEGQPQHF; cdr3_nt: TGCGCCAGCAGCCCAGAGGAGGGGCAGCCCCAGCATTTT
d_call: NA; j_call: TRBJ2-7; v_call: TRBV7-6; clone_size: many; cdr3_aa: CASSITAGLGEQYF; cdr3_nt: TGTGCCAGCAGCATTACGGCAGGATTAGGCGAGCAGTACTTC
d_call: NA; j_call: TRBJ2-2; v_call: TRBV6-5; clone_size: many; cdr3_aa: CASKGGPGELFF; cdr3_nt: TGTGCCAGCAAGGGGGGTCCCGGGGAGCTGTTTTTT
d_call: NA; j_call: TRBJ2-5; v_call: TRBV6-6; clone_size: many; cdr3_aa: CASKRGGSQETQYF; cdr3_nt: TGTGCCAGCAAACGAGGGGGGTCCCAAGAGACCCAGTACTTC
d_call: NA; j_call: TRBJ2-7; v_call: TRBV12-5; clone_size: many; cdr3_aa: CASGLPGTPYEQYF; cdr3_nt: TGTGCTAGTGGTTTGCCCGGGACACCCTACGAGCAGTACTTC
d_call: TRBD1; j_call: TRBJ1-2; v_call: TRBV29-1; clone_size: many; cdr3_aa: CSVGQGTKGYTF; cdr3_nt: TGCAGCGTAGGACAGGGAACGAAAGGCTACACCTTC
d_call: NA; j_call: TRBJ2-1; v_call: TRBV3-1; clone_size: NA; cdr3_aa: CASGELSYNEQFF; cdr3_nt: TGTGCCAGCGGGGAGTTATCCTACAATGAGCAGTTCTTC
d_call: TRBD2; j_call: TRBJ2-5; v_call: TRBV7-6; clone_size: many; cdr3_aa: CASSLEGRAGETQYF; cdr3_nt: TGTGCCAGCAGCTTAGAAGGGAGGGCCGGAGAGACCCAGTACTTC
d_call: NA; j_call: TRBJ2-3; v_call: TRBV20-1; clone_size: many; cdr3_aa: CSARLSPSDTQYF; cdr3_nt: TGCAGTGCTAGGCTGTCACCGTCCGATACGCAGTATTTT
d_call: TRBD1; j_call: TRBJ2-2; v_call: TRBV2; clone_size: many; cdr3_aa: CASSLQGAGGELFF; cdr3_nt: TGTGCCAGCAGTTTACAGGGGGCGGGCGGGGAGCTGTTTTTT
d_call: TRBD2; j_call: TRBJ2-7; v_call: TRBV29-1; clone_size: many; cdr3_aa: CAGTSSDEQYF; cdr3_nt: TGCGCCGGGACTAGCAGCGACGAGCAGTACTTC
d_call: NA; j_call: TRBJ2-1; v_call: TRBV7-3; clone_size: many; cdr3_aa: CASSLMGGTYNEQFF; cdr3_nt: TGTGCCAGCAGCTTAATGGGCGGTACCTACAATGAGCAGTTCTTC
d_call: TRBD2; j_call: TRBJ2-7; v_call: TRBV10-3; clone_size: many; cdr3_aa: CAISEPQTSGRAYEQYF; cdr3_nt: TGTGCCATCAGTGAACCCCAGACTAGCGGGAGGGCCTACGAGCAGTACTTC
d_call: NA; j_call: TRBJ2-3; v_call: TRBV20-1; clone_size: NA; cdr3_aa: CSAQQGSDTQYF; cdr3_nt: TGCAGTGCGCAGCAGGGATCAGATACGCAGTATTTT
d_call: TRBD1; j_call: TRBJ2-2; v_call: TRBV4-1; clone_size: many; cdr3_aa: CASSQGQLRTGELFF; cdr3_nt: TGCGCCAGCAGCCAGGGACAGCTAAGGACCGGGGAGCTGTTTTTT
d_call: TRBD1; j_call: TRBJ1-4; v_call: TRBV12-3/TRBV12-4; clone_size: many; cdr3_aa: CASSRQGATNEKLFF; cdr3_nt: TGTGCCAGCAGTCGACAGGGCGCAACTAATGAAAAACTGTTTTTT
d_call: NA; j_call: TRBJ2-3; v_call: TRBV4-1; clone_size: NA; cdr3_aa: CASSQDRVGDTQYF; cdr3_nt: TGCGCCAGCAGCCAAGACAGGGTCGGAGATACGCAGTATTTT
d_call: NA; j_call: TRBJ1-2; v_call: TRBV19; clone_size: NA; cdr3_aa: CASSAGYGYTF; cdr3_nt: TGTGCCAGTAGTGCCGGCTATGGCTACACCTTC
d_call: TRBD1; j_call: TRBJ1-4; v_call: TRBV4-2; clone_size: few; cdr3_aa: CASSQDRGQGGEKLFF; cdr3_nt: TGTGCCAGCAGCCAAGATCGAGGACAGGGTGGTGAAAAACTGTTTTTT
d_call: NA; j_call: TRBJ2-7; v_call: TRBV7-9; clone_size: NA; cdr3_aa: CASSPLPSKRYGEQYF; cdr3_nt: TGTGCCAGCAGCCCCCTACCTAGCAAACGTTATGGTGAGCAGTACTTC
d_call: NA; j_call: TRBJ2-3; v_call: TRBV10-3; clone_size: many; cdr3_aa: CAISPGSEARDTQYF; cdr3_nt: TGTGCCATCAGCCCCGGGTCGGAGGCGCGAGATACGCAGTATTTT
d_call: NA; j_call: TRBJ1-1; v_call: TRBV29-1; clone_size: many; cdr3_aa: CSGTQGTEAFF; cdr3_nt: TGCAGCGGCACACAGGGCACTGAAGCTTTCTTT
d_call: NA; j_call: TRBJ2-7; v_call: TRBV4-1; clone_size: many; cdr3_aa: CASSQEWDVGWYEQYF; cdr3_nt: TGCGCCAGCAGCCAAGAATGGGACGTAGGATGGTACGAGCAGTACTTC
d_call: NA; j_call: TRBJ1-6; v_call: TRBV6-1; clone_size: many; cdr3_aa: CASSEANSLYNSPLHF; cdr3_nt: TGTGCCAGCAGTGAAGCGAATTCGCTTTATAATTCACCCCTCCACTTT
d_call: NA; j_call: TRBJ2-6; v_call: TRBV29-1; clone_size: NA; cdr3_aa: CSVVEPFSSGANVLTF; cdr3_nt: TGCAGCGTTGTAGAACCGTTTAGCTCTGGGGCCAACGTCCTGACTTTC
d_call: TRBD2; j_call: TRBJ2-5; v_call: TRBV11-2; clone_size: many; cdr3_aa: CASSLGSGRTSGERGKTQYF; cdr3_nt: TGTGCCAGCAGCTTAGGTTCGGGTCGGACTAGCGGCGAAAGGGGGAAGACCCAGTACTTC
d_call: TRBD2; j_call: TRBJ2-5; v_call: TRBV19; clone_size: NA; cdr3_aa: CASRLMSGRGTQYF; cdr3_nt: TGTGCCAGTAGGCTAATGAGCGGGAGAGGGACCCAGTACTTC
d_call: TRBD2; j_call: TRBJ2-3; v_call: TRBV6-2/TRBV6-3; clone_size: many; cdr3_aa: CASRGLAGARSTDTQYF; cdr3_nt: TGTGCCAGCAGGGGACTAGCGGGGGCGCGCTCCACAGATACGCAGTATTTT
d_call: TRBD2; j_call: TRBJ2-7; v_call: TRBV5-1; clone_size: many; cdr3_aa: CASKLTAGGNYEQYF; cdr3_nt: TGCGCCAGCAAGCTGACGGCGGGAGGGAATTACGAGCAGTACTTC
d_call: NA; j_call: TRBJ2-1; v_call: TRBV5-1; clone_size: NA; cdr3_aa: CASSLSPGANNEQFF; cdr3_nt: TGCGCCAGCAGCTTGTCCCCAGGGGCCAACAATGAGCAGTTCTTC
d_call: TRBD2; j_call: TRBJ2-5; v_call: TRBV12-3/TRBV12-4; clone_size: NA; cdr3_aa: CASSAGRVETQYF; cdr3_nt: TGTGCCAGCAGCGCCGGGAGGGTAGAGACCCAGTACTTC